The source of this T cell receptor (beta chain) is a study of T cells after yellow fever vaccination. Study conclusions and caveats: The secondary response was weaker but peaked faster, day 5 versus 15. Subsequent to the booster, the majority of primary-vaccination clones reappeared (roughly 97% CD4, 80% to 90% CD8). FACS-sorted repertoires could contain abundant clonotypes contaminating from the bulk population.

As regards this clonotype: Its antigen remains unidentified.

Template switching by 5'RACE produced TCR cDNA, adding a universal primer site and UMIs. From the 5' RACE reads, TCRdb called clonotypes with MiXCR, one entry per CDR3 protein. This sample has a few hundred thousand distinct CDR3 sequences; 6.9% occur once, and the top ten carry about 0.85%. Per the germline V gene, CDR1 is SGHTA and CDR2 is FQGNSA. Trimming took off 6 bases at V and 10 bases at J, with 6 bases between the two ends. The CDR3 covers 9 residues. The receptor was isolated from a young man who received the YFV17D yellow fever vaccine. Specimen: CD4+ T cells sorted from PBMCs, collected 15 days after the yellow fever booster vaccination. V and J are TRBV7-2 and TRBJ1-2; D remains ambiguous. The CDR3 here is CASRPAYTF. The CDR3 nucleotides read TGTGCCAGCAGGCCAGCCTACACCTTC.